Presented here are 2 T cell receptor beta chains from one specimen sequenced in a study of identical twins (dated by TCRdb to 2015 to 2016). Library generation was performed with 5' RACE. Sequencing used an Illumina HiSeq 2000. TCRdb trimmed the raw reads at Q25, called clones with MiXCR and kept productive beta chains. Each CDR3 protein appears once, grouped with its most common genes and DNA. The sample table contains 240,000 or so distinct CDR3 sequences; only one count was recorded for about an eighth of them. Of the sample, more than 3.5% falls within the top ten clones. This sample also belongs to another study, concerning yellow fever vaccine responses in identical twins.

Input material: memory (CD45RO+) T cells sorted from blood. What this sample's cell subset or site label stands for: CD45RO+ enriched T cells. The origin of the receptors is a woman under 30 in good health.

Comment on this clonotype: At one boundary the junction diverges from the germline segment, which might be a read error. This chain uses TRBV12-3 or TRBV12-4 with TRBJ2-1; D remains unclear. This CDR3 is built from 18 residues. CDR3 in DNA: TGTGCCAGCTGTTTTGTCGTGGCGAGGATCAGCTCCTACAATGAGCAGTTCTTC. Translation gives CASCFVVARISSYNEQFF.

CDR3 DNA sequence: TGTGCCAGCAGCTTAGGGTCGGGGGACTACGAGCAGTACTTC. It translates to CASSLGSGDYEQYF. The chain links TRBV7-2 to TRBJ2-7; maybe TRBD2 (6 bases). This CDR3 has 14 amino acids. Germline-derived CDR1 and CDR2 are SGHTA and FQGNSA. Between the trimmed V and J ends, which lost 1 base and 3 bases, there was a span of 10 bases.